Presented here are 21 T cell receptor beta chains from one specimen sequenced in a study of vaccination effects on CD4 cells after COVID-19 (dated 2022 in TCRdb). The method was the immunoSEQ multiplex PCR assay. TCRdb took this table from immuneACCESS and kept in-frame rearrangements with V and J called. Such tables lack part of the clones; where checked against another copy, unresolved V genes explain under half of the gap, and the rest is unexplained. The sample table lists 17,000 or so clones, just under 70% of them with a count of one. 9% to 9.5% of the sample comes from the top ten. Their target antigens are unknown. The ViraFEST assay stimulated PBMC with viral peptide pools and then used TCR sequencing to identify antigen-specific CD4+ T cell clonotypes by expansion. After around ten days of culture, CD4+ T cells were isolated with the EasySep CD4+ T cell isolation kit. Two doses of either the BNT162b2 or the mRNA-1273 mRNA SARS-CoV-2 vaccine were administered to participants.

This sample comprised CD4+ T cells from PBMCs cultured with SARS-CoV-2 spike peptides, obtained after COVID-19 vaccination. The label giving this sample's cell subset or site can be read as: SARS-CoV-2 spike overlapping peptide pool stimulation. The receptors shown here come from a human donor who received a COVID-19 vaccine.

The chain has TRBV5-1 and TRBJ2-1; either TRBD1 or TRBD2 may supply D (7 bases each). The CDR3 totals 18 residues. CDR1 SGHRS and CDR2 YFSETQ come from the germline V gene. The V end was cut by 3 bases, the J end by 0 bases, with 19 bases between. This CDR3 reads CASSSLRGRGSSYNEQFF. As DNA, the CDR3 is TGCGCCAGCAGCTCCCTAAGGGGGCGGGGGAGCTCCTACAATGAGCAGTTCTTC.

The rearrangement joins TRBV7-9 to TRBJ1-1, with D possibly matching TRBD1 (5 bases). CDR1 SEHNR and CDR2 FQNEAQ come from the germline V gene (reference sequence). Trimming shortened V by 5 bases and J by 1 base, and 11 bases separated the two germline ends. The CDR3 runs 14 residues. CDR3 residues: CASSTLGENTEAFF. Here the CDR3 DNA reads TGTGCCAGCAGCACTCTAGGGGAGAACACTGAAGCTTTCTTT.

The CDR3 is CASRARSAGELFF. CDR3 bases: TGTGCCAGCAGGGCCCGTAGCGCCGGGGAGCTGTTTTTT. This sequence joins TRBV5-6 and TRBJ2-2, with a weak D call TRBD2 (5 bases). Trimming stripped 5 bases from V and 6 bases from J, with 11 bases between. Germline CDR1 reads SGHDT; CDR2 reads YYEEEE. The CDR3 is made up of 13 amino acids.

This chain links TRBV5-6 with TRBJ2-1, with 10 bases matching TRBD2. CDR3 size: 19 residues. Germline V gene sequence: CDR1 SGHDT, CDR2 YYEEEE. With V trimmed by 2 bases and J by 7 bases, 18 bases remained unmatched. The CDR3 nucleotides read TGTGCCAGCAGCTTCGGACGTAGCGGGAGGCCGCGGGAGGGAAATGAGCAGTTCTTC. Its protein product is CASSFGRSGRPREGNEQFF.

This chain connects TRBV11-2 to TRBJ1-1, with a possible D match to TRBD1 (6 bases). Germline V CDR1 and CDR2: SGHAT, FQNNGV. This CDR3 spans 14 amino acids. Trimming took off 6 bases at V and 1 base at J, with 12 bases between the two ends. CDR3 in amino acids: CASRRVQGNTEAFF. In nucleotides, the CDR3 is TGTGCCAGCAGAAGAGTACAGGGGAACACTGAAGCTTTCTTT.

V and J are TRBV28 and TRBJ2-6; D is perhaps TRBD2 (7 bases). Germline V gene lookup returns CDR1 MDHEN and CDR2 SYDVKM. The CDR3 is made up of 15 amino acids. With 5 bases removed from V and 3 bases from J, the gap between germline ends came to 11 bases. The CDR3 reads CASSPRGGGANVLTF. The CDR3 DNA is TGTGCCAGCAGTCCAAGGGGGGGTGGGGCCAACGTCCTGACTTTC.

This sequence joins TRBV28 and TRBJ2-7; TRBD1 agrees at 10 bases. Trimming at V came to 8 bases and at J to 4 bases, leaving 26 bases not matched to a gene. Per germline, CDR1 MDHEN and CDR2 SYDVKM. CDR3 length: 20 residues. CDR3 residues: CASRNWGGTGEDYSQYEQYF. CDR3 sequence (DNA): TGTGCCAGCCGGAACTGGGGAGGGACAGGGGAGGACTATTCCCAGTACGAGCAGTACTTC.

The sample holds one count of this clone. This chain joins TRBV6-4 and TRBJ2-3; D remains unclear. V dropped 6 bases and J dropped 0 bases, with 13 bases sitting between them. CDR1 is MRHNA and CDR2 is SNTAGT in the germline V gene. The CDR3 has 15 amino acids. The CDR3 nucleotides read TGTGCCAGCAGCATGGTTCAGTCTAGCACAGATACGCAGTATTTT. Translated, it gives CASSMVQSSTDTQYF.

The chain combines TRBV12-3 or TRBV12-4 with TRBJ1-2, with D uncertain. The germline V and J ends were trimmed by 2 bases and 4 bases, with 8 bases remaining between them. The CDR3 is 13 amino acids. This chain's CDR3 is CASSLKPSYGYTF. The CDR3 DNA reads as TGTGCCAGCAGTTTAAAACCCTCCTATGGCTACACCTTC.

The CDR3 DNA reads TGTGCCAGCAGTTCCGGACTAGCAGGCGAGCAGTTCTTC. It encodes CASSSGLAGEQFF. V is TRBV6-6 and J is TRBJ2-1, with TRBD2 matching over 8 bases. CDR3 length: 13 residues. Germline trimming cut 4 bases from V and 10 bases from J; bases unmatched to any gene: 6. Per the germline V gene, CDR1 is MNHNY and CDR2 is SVGAGI (reference sequence).

This rearrangement joins TRBV19 to TRBJ2-2; 8 bases match TRBD1. The germline CDR1 and CDR2 sequences are LNHDA and SQIVND (reference sequence). This CDR3 is built from 14 residues. Losses at the gene ends were 9 bases for V and 5 bases for J; bases not matched to a gene: 8. CDR3 sequence: CASRQGWGTGELFF. As DNA, the CDR3 is TGTGCCAGCAGACAGGGGTGGGGGACCGGGGAGCTGTTTTTT. Together with reference TRBV19 and TRBJ2-2, the CDR3 gives the full variable domain: DGGITQSPKYLFRKEGQNVTLSCEQNLNHDAMYWYRQDPGQGLRLIYYSQIVNDFQKGDIAEGYSVSREKKESFPLTVTSAQKNPTAFYLCASRQGWGTGELFFGEGSRLTVL.

This chain links TRBV3-1 (or the pseudogene TRBV3-2) with TRBJ2-1, with 9 bases matching TRBD2. CDR1 is LGHDT and CDR2 is YNNKEL in the germline V gene (reference sequence). CDR3 length equals 16 residues. V lost 0 bases and J lost 6; bases outside the gene matches: 6. CDR3 coding DNA: TGTGCCAGCAGCCAAGATCCCAGCGGGAGGTCCAATGAGCAGTTCTTC. Its translation is CASSQDPSGRSNEQFF.

The chain employs TRBV29-1 and TRBJ2-1; no definite D call. CDR1 SQVTM and CDR2 ANQGSEA come from the germline V gene. The V end lost 6 bases, the J end lost 9 bases, and 21 bases lay between the germline ends. CDR3 length equals 14 residues. CDR3: CSVPILGPLAEQFF. The CDR3, as DNA: TGCAGCGTCCCCATCTTAGGTCCCCTGGCTGAGCAGTTCTTC.

Here the CDR3 DNA reads TGTGCCACCAGGACTAGCGGGGGGGAAGAGACCCAGTACTTC. It encodes CATRTSGGEETQYF. The rearrangement links TRBV2 to TRBJ2-5; 15 bases align to TRBD2. CDR3 length equals 14 residues. After removal of 10 bases from V and 3 bases from J, the junction contained 3 bases not matched to a gene. Germline lookup yields CDR1 SNHLY and CDR2 FYNNEI.

The V and J genes are TRBV6-6 and TRBJ2-5; no firm D call. The germline V gene encodes CDR1 MNHNY and CDR2 SVGAGI (reference sequence). This CDR3 contains 11 residues. Trimming shortened V by 9 bases and J by 1 base, and 6 bases separated the two germline ends. CDR3 coding DNA: TGTGCCAGTAGCAGCCAAGAGACCCAGTACTTC. Translating it yields CASSSQETQYF.

The chain links TRBV5-4 to TRBJ1-1; TRBD1 matches at 7 bases. The CDR3 runs 15 residues. Germline trimming cut 0 bases from V and 4 bases from J; bases unmatched to any gene: 6. CDR1 is SGHNT and CDR2 is YYREEE in the germline V gene (reference sequence). DNA for the CDR3: TGTGCCAGCAGCTTGGTGGAGGGGGCCCCCACTGAAGCTTTCTTT. This translates into CASSLVEGAPTEAFF.

The chain combines TRBV18 with TRBJ1-5; a weak D match, TRBD1 (5 bases). The CDR3 sequence is 14 residues long. Trimming took 4 bases from V and 3 from J, leaving 10 bases between them. Per the germline V gene, CDR1 is KGHSH and CDR2 is LQKENI. CDR3 loop: CASSLPGSNQPQHF. The CDR3 nucleotides are TGTGCCAGCTCACTTCCAGGGTCCAATCAGCCCCAGCATTTT.

This chain joins TRBV6-2 or TRBV6-3 and TRBJ1-2; 7 nucleotides line up with TRBD1. Germline assignment: CDR1 MNHEY and CDR2 SVGEGT. Germline trimming cut 6 bases from V and 7 bases from J; bases unmatched to any gene: 5. The CDR3 is 12 residues long. The CDR3 DNA follows: TGTGCCAGCAGCGGGACAGCGCCTGGCTACACCTTC. It is translated as CASSGTAPGYTF.

The chain carries TRBV5-4 and TRBJ2-2; TRBD1 matches at 7 bases. Trimming removed 4 bases from V and 5 bases from J; junction bases left unmatched: 20. Germline V gene sequence: CDR1 SGHNT, CDR2 YYREEE (reference sequence). The CDR3 consists of 19 residues. The CDR3 spells CASSTEPPETGILTGELFF. CDR3 bases: TGTGCCAGCAGCACGGAACCACCGGAGACAGGGATTTTAACCGGGGAGCTGTTTTTT.

This chain joins TRBV5-4 and TRBJ1-2; 9 nucleotides agree with TRBD1. The CDR3 spans 15 residues. V was pared by 2 bases and J by 6 bases, with 8 bases of the junction left unmatched. Germline V gene lookup returns CDR1 SGHNT and CDR2 YYREEE (reference sequence). CDR3: CASSFPPGQGDGYTF. The CDR3 DNA reads as TGTGCCAGCAGCTTCCCTCCGGGACAGGGCGATGGCTACACCTTC.

The table lists this clone with a few counts. This chain uses TRBV3-1 (or the pseudogene TRBV3-2) with TRBJ1-5; maybe TRBD1 (5 bases). The V gene lost 4 bases and the J gene lost 6 bases, with 16 bases spanning the gap. CDR1 and CDR2 (germline): LGHDT, YNNKEL (reference sequence). This CDR3 spans 15 amino acids. The CDR3 protein is CASSPGQLRSQPQHF. In DNA, the CDR3 is TGTGCCAGCAGCCCGGGGCAATTGAGGAGTCAGCCCCAGCATTTT.